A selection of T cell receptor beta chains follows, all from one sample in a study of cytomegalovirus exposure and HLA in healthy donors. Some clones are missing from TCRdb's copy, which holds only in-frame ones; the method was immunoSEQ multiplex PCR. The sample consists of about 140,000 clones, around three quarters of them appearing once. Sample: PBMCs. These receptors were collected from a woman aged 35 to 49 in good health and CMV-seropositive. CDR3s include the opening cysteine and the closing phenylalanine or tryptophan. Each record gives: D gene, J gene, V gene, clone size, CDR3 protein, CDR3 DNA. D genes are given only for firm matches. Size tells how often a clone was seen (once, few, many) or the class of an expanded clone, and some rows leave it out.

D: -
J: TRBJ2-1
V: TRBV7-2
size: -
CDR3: CASSLQQGSYNEQFF
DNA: TGTGCCAGCAGCCTCCAACAGGGTTCTTACAATGAGCAGTTCTTC

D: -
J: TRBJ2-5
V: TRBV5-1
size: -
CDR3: CASSLGLDSGYQETQYF
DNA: TGCGCCAGCAGCTTGGGATTAGATAGCGGCTACCAAGAGACCCAGTACTTC

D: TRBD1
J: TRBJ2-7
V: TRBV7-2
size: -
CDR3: CASSLVGDRAYEQYF
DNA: TGTGCCAGCAGCTTAGTCGGGGACAGGGCCTACGAGCAGTACTTC

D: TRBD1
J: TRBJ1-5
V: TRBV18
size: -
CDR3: CASSPPGTGGLDQPQHF
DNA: TGTGCCAGCTCACCACCTGGGACAGGGGGCCTCGACCAGCCCCAGCATTTT

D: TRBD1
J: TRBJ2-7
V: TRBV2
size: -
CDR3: CASRKDRFSYEQYF
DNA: TGTGCCAGCAGGAAGGACAGGTTCTCCTACGAGCAGTACTTC

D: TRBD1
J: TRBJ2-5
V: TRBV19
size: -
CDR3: CASASGQSQETQYF
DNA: TGTGCCAGTGCATCGGGACAGTCCCAAGAGACCCAGTACTTC

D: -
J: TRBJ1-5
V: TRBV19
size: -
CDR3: CASSIYQGLHF
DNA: TGTGCCAGTAGTATATACCAGGGCCTGCATTTT

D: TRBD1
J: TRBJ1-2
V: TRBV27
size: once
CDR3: CASSPTGVRGYTF
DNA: TGTGCCAGCAGCCCGACAGGGGTCCGAGGCTACACCTTC

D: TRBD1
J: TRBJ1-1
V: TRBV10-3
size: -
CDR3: CAIRRGQGNPYEAFF
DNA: TGTGCCATCAGGAGGGGACAGGGAAATCCATATGAAGCTTTCTTT

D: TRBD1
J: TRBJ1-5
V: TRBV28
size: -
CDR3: CASSLRDRYYSNQPQHF
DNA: TGTGCCAGCAGTTTAAGGGACAGGTATTATAGCAATCAGCCCCAGCATTTT

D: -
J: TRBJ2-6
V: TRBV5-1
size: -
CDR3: CASSLEGGTGANVLTF
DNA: TGCGCCAGCAGCTTGGAAGGGGGAACTGGGGCCAACGTCCTGACTTTC

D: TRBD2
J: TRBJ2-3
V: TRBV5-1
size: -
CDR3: CASRTSGTSGSTDTQYF
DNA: TGCGCCAGCCGAACTTCCGGGACTAGCGGGAGCACAGATACGCAGTATTTT

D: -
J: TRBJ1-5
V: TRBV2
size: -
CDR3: CASSTGSTSNQPQHF
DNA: TGTGCCAGCAGTACAGGTTCAACTAGCAATCAGCCCCAGCATTTT

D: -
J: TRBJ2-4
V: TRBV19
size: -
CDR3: CASSRGAAGSEAKNIQYF
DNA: TGTGCCAGTAGTAGGGGGGCAGCGGGGTCAGAGGCCAAAAACATTCAGTACTTC

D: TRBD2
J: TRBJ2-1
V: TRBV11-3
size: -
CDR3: CASSVGTSGFNEQFF
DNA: TGTGCCAGCAGCGTCGGGACTAGCGGTTTCAATGAGCAGTTCTTC

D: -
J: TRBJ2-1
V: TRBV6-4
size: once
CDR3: CASSDSNRGSTEKFF
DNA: TGTGCCAGCAGTGACTCGAATAGGGGCTCAACGGAGAAGTTCTTC

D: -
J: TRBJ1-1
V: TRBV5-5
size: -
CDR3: CASSLRNTEAFF
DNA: TGTGCCAGCAGCTTGCGGAACACTGAAGCTTTCTTT